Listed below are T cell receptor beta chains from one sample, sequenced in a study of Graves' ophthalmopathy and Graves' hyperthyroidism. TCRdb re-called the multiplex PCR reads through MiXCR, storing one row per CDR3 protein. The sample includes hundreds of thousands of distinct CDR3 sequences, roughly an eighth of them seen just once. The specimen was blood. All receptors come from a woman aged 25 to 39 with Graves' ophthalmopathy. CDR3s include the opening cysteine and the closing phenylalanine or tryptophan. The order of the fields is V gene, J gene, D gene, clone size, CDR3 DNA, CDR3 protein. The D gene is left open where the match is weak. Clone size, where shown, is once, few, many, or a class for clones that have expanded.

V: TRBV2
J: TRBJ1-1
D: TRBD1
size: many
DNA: TGTGCCAGCAGCGCCCTGGGACAGGGGAACGCTGAAGCTTTCTTT
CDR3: CASSALGQGNAEAFF

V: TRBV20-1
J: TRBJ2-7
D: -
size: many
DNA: TGCAGTGCTAGTGGGCCCGCGGGAGAGCAGTACTTC
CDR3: CSASGPAGEQYF

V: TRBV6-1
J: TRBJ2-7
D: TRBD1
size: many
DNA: TGTGCCAGCAGTGAAAGGGGGCACGAGCAGTACTTC
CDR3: CASSERGHEQYF

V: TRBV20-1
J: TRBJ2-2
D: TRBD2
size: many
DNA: TGCAGTGCTAGGGGAGTTAGCGGGACCAACACCGGGGAGCTGTTTTTT
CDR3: CSARGVSGTNTGELFF

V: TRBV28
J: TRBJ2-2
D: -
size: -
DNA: TGTGCCAGCAGTTTTGGAAGTGGAGCAAGAGCCGGGGAGCTGTTTTTT
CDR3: CASSFGSGARAGELFF

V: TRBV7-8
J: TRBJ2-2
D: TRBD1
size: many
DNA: TGTGCCAGCAGCGAACTGACAGGGGCGAACACCGGGGAGCTGTTTTTT
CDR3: CASSELTGANTGELFF

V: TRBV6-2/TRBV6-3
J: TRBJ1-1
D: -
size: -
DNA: TGTGCCAGCAGTCCCTGGACAATCGGCACTGAAGCTTTCTTT
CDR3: CASSPWTIGTEAFF

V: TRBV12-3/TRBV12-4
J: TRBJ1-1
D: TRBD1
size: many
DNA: TGTGCCAGCAGTTTGAGGGGGCGCCGGAACACTGAAGCTTTCTTT
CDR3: CASSLRGRRNTEAFF

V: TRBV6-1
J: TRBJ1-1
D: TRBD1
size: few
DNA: TGTGCCAGCAGTGAGCCCCGGGACAGGGTAGTTTTCCCTGAAGCTTTCTTT
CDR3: CASSEPRDRVVFPEAFF

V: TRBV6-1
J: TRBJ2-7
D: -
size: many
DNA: TGTGCCAGCACCACAGGGTCCCCCTACGAGCAGTACTTC
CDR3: CASTTGSPYEQYF

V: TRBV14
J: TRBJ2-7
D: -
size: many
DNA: TGTGCCAGCAGCCAAGGGTTTGGCTACGAGCAGTACTTC
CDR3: CASSQGFGYEQYF

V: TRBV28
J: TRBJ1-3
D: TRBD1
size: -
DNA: TGTGCCAGCAGTAAGGGGGCGCAAAGAGGAAACACCATATATTTT
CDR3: CASSKGAQRGNTIYF

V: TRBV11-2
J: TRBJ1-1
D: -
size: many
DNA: TGTGCCAGCAGCTTAGATCTGGGGGGTACTGAAGCTTTCTTT
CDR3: CASSLDLGGTEAFF

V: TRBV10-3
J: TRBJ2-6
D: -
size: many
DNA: TGTGCCATCAGTGTAACCAGGGTTCCCTCTGGGGCCAACGTCCTGACTTTC
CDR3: CAISVTRVPSGANVLTF

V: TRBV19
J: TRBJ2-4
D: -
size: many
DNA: TGTGCCAGTAGTATAGGTCCAGGACAGAACATTCAGTACTTC
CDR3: CASSIGPGQNIQYF

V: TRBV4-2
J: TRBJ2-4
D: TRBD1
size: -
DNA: TGTGCCAGCAGCCAATGGAACAGGGGGCTAGCCAAAAACATTCAGTACTTC
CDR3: CASSQWNRGLAKNIQYF

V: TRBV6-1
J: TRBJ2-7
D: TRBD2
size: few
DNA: TGTGCCAGCAGAAGGGGGACTAGCGGGAGTGACGAGCAGTACTTC
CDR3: CASRRGTSGSDEQYF

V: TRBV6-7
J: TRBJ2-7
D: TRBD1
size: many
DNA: TGTGCCAGCAGTCCTACCCCGCCTACCTACCGCGGGACAGGACCGTTCTACGAGCAGTACTTC
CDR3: CASSPTPPTYRGTGPFYEQYF

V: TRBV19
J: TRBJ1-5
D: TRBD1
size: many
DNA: TGTGCCAGTACCAAGACAGGGGTTGGAAATCAGCCCCAGCATTTT
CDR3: CASTKTGVGNQPQHF

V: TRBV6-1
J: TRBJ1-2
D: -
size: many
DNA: TGTGCCAGCAGTCGCGGACAGCCGGATGGCTACACCTTC
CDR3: CASSRGQPDGYTF

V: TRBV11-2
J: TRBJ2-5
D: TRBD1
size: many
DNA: TGTGCCAGCAGCTTATGGACACAACAGGGGGAGACCCAGTACTTC
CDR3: CASSLWTQQGETQYF

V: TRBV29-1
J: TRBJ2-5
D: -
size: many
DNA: TGCAGCGTCTGCATACAGGGAGGGGTAGAAGAGACCCAGTACTTC
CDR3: CSVCIQGGVEETQYF

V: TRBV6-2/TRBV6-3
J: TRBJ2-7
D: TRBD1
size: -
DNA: TGTGCCAGCCGTAACTACAGGGGCCACGAGCAGTACTTC
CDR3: CASRNYRGHEQYF

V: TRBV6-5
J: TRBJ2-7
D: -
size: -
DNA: TGTGCCAGCAGTTATGTGGCCAGAGTCGGCGAGCAGTACTTC
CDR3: CASSYVARVGEQYF

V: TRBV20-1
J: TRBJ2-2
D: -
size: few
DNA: TGCAGTGCTAGAGATCCAGCGACCGGGGAGCTGTTTTTT
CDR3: CSARDPATGELFF

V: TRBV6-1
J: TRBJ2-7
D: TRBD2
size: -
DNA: TGTGCCAGCAGTGAATGGGCGGGAGCCGCCTACGAGCAGTACTTC
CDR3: CASSEWAGAAYEQYF

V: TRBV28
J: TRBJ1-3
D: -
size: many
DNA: TGTGCCAGCGCCATGGACCTGGACACCATATATTTT
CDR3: CASAMDLDTIYF